Reported below is one T cell receptor (beta chain). Its antigen is still unknown. With 3 bases clipped from V and 0 bases from J, the junction kept 4 bases outside the gene matches. The V gene's germline CDR1 is SGHTA and CDR2 FQGTGA. The CDR3 has 15 residues. These data come from a study of long-term antiretroviral therapy in people with HIV. Study results and limitations: In HIV, the repertoires covered a tighter span of CDR3 lengths than in controls. Transplant-donor-level diversity was not reached after ART, though diversity increased. Blood sampling spanned 2004 to 2017, possibly under older ART regimens. Repertoire dominance by clones expanded before ART was seen at all time points.

An immunoSEQ assay, version v3.0, was performed at survey level. Generated by immunoSEQ multiplex PCR, the TCRdb table keeps only in-frame clones and is missing some. The table shows about 39,000 clones, with around 85% occurring only once. This TCR was recovered from a woman aged 50 to 60 with HIV. The specimen comprised unsorted PBMCs, sampled 1.2 years after starting antiretroviral therapy. V and J are TRBV7-3 and TRBJ1-1; TRBD1 aligns across 7 bases. The CDR3 is CASSFLGTVNTEAFF. In nucleotides, the CDR3 is TGTGCCAGCAGCTTCCTCGGGACAGTGAACACTGAAGCTTTCTTT.